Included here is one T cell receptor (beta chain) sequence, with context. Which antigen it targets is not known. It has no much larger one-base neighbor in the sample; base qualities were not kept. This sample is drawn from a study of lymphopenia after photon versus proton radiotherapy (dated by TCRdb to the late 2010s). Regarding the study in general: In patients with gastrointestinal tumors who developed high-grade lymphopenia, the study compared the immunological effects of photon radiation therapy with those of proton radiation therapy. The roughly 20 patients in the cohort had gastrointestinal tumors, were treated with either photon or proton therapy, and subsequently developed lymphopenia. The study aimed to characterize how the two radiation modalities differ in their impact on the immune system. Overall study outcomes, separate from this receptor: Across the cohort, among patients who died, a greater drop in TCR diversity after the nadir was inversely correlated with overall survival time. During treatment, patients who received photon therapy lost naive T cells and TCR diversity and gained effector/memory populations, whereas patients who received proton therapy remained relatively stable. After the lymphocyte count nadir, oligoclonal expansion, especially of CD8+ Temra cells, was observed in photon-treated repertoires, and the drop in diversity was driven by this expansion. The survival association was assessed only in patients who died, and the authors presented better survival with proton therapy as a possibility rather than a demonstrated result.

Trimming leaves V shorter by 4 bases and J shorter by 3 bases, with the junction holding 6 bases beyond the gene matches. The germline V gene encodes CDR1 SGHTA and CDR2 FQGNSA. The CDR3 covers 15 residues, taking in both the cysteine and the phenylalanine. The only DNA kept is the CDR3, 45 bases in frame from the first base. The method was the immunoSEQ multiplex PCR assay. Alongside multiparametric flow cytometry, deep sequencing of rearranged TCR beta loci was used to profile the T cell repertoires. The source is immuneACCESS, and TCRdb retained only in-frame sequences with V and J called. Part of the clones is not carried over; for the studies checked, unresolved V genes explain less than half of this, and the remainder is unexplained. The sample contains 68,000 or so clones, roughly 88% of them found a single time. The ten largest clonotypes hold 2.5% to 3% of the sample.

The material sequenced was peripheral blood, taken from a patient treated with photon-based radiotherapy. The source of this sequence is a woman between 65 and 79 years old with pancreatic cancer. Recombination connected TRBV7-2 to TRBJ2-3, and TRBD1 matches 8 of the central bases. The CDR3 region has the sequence CASSSRTGWTDTQYF. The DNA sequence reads TGTGCCAGCAGCTCTAGGACAGGGTGGACAGATACGCAGTATTTT.